A selection of T cell receptor beta chains follows, all from one sample in a study of identical twins. TCRdb analysed the 5' RACE reads with MiXCR anew, one entry per CDR3 protein. This sample yields more than 1.5 million distinct CDR3 sequences, of which 32% are seen a single time; 0.25% to 0.3% belongs to the top ten. The sequenced material came from cord blood. The receptors derive from a newborn girl in good health. CDR3s include the opening cysteine and the closing phenylalanine or tryptophan. D genes are given only for firm matches.

j_gene	v_gene	d_gene	CDR3aa
TRBJ2-3	TRBV19	TRBD1	CASIPQGSSTDTQYF
TRBJ2-2	TRBV27	TRBD1	CASSLYRGTGELFF
TRBJ2-1	TRBV20-1	-	CSAWPVFAYNEQFF
TRBJ1-2	TRBV20-1	TRBD1	CSAKGRGFRNYGYTF
TRBJ1-1	TRBV29-1	TRBD1	CSVVGQGRAEAFF
TRBJ1-2	TRBV20-1	-	CSGLIQGYGYTF
TRBJ1-1	TRBV7-2	-	CASSPVGGAGFEAFF
TRBJ2-7	TRBV7-2	-	CASSRQGRDGYEQYF
TRBJ2-3	TRBV7-9	-	CASSLPERDTQYF
TRBJ2-3	TRBV5-1	-	CASSGGARTDTQYF
TRBJ2-3	TRBV19	TRBD2	CASSQAGITDTQYF
TRBJ2-7	TRBV7-9	TRBD1	CASSPGTGNYYEQYF
TRBJ2-5	TRBV9	TRBD2	CASSVAGTSGGPYNEQYF
TRBJ2-2	TRBV12-3/TRBV12-4	-	CASSLGARVRTGELFF
TRBJ1-2	TRBV29-1	TRBD1	CSVVESGTGGIGGYTF
TRBJ2-7	TRBV29-1	TRBD2	CSVSGRENYNEQYF
TRBJ1-1	TRBV20-1	-	CSAPGWGATEAFF
TRBJ2-5	TRBV27	TRBD1	CASSAQGAWRETQYF
TRBJ2-1	TRBV20-1	-	CSARVSGNYNEQFF
TRBJ2-2	TRBV3-1	-	CASSQDLRRGKDPMNTGELFF
TRBJ1-1	TRBV12-3/TRBV12-4	-	CVSSLVSAANTEAFF
TRBJ2-1	TRBV10-3	-	CAISERYKYNEQFF
TRBJ1-5	TRBV6-1	-	CASSEEWEYSNQPQHF
TRBJ2-5	TRBV10-1	-	CASSEGGPETQYF
TRBJ1-2	TRBV2	-	CASSATGPLGYTF
TRBJ1-2	TRBV5-4	-	CASSLDGYSYGYTF
TRBJ1-1	TRBV5-6	TRBD1	CASSFISSGTGNTEAFF
TRBJ2-1	TRBV29-1	TRBD1	CSIRRDRAYNEQFF
TRBJ2-4	TRBV5-1	-	CASSLFSKNIQYF
TRBJ2-5	TRBV20-1	TRBD2	CSARELALAEETQYF
TRBJ2-1	TRBV7-2	-	CASSFLSARGEQFF
TRBJ2-4	TRBV20-1	-	CSAGQPAKNIQYF
TRBJ1-2	TRBV5-5	-	CASSLADKVGLGYTF
TRBJ2-5	TRBV9	TRBD2	CASSVAPSGLYNEQYF
-	TRBV2	-	CASSERPVEQYF
TRBJ2-7	TRBV12-3/TRBV12-4	-	CASSLGQADYEQYF
-	TRBV7-9	-	CASSLVPSSPYNEQYF
TRBJ2-1	TRBV12-3/TRBV12-4	TRBD2	CASSPSSGSNEQFF
TRBJ1-1	TRBV7-8	-	CASSLSRTLLNTEAFF
TRBJ2-7	TRBV2	-	CASAVLKGRGGEQYF
TRBJ2-1	TRBV29-1	TRBD2	CSVGGTSGRAIGSEQFF
-	TRBV11-3	TRBD2	CASSFTSGTYNEQYF
TRBJ1-5	TRBV2	-	CASKEDLYQPQHF
TRBJ1-4	TRBV2	-	CASSPQPRSVNEKLFF
TRBJ2-1	TRBV9	-	CASSVVSGVLNEQFF
TRBJ1-4	TRBV4-2	-	CASSQGSTTNEKLFF
TRBJ2-3	TRBV20-1	TRBD2	CSARDRQTAGFTDTQYF
TRBJ2-2	TRBV20-1	TRBD2	CSASAGVGGELFF
TRBJ2-1	TRBV3-1	TRBD1	CASSQGGQHKQFF
TRBJ2-3	TRBV12-3/TRBV12-4	TRBD2	CASSLRTSGKRSTDTQYF
TRBJ1-1	TRBV12-3/TRBV12-4	TRBD1	CASSRQGIEAFF
TRBJ2-4	TRBV6-6	-	CASTPQGLAKNIQYF
TRBJ2-3	TRBV6-1	TRBD2	CAISSGGAADTQYF